The clone carrying this T cell receptor beta chain was recorded at least ten times. Its specificity is not known. The data belong to a study of early T cells in non-severe SARS-CoV-2 infection. As for the study in general: Sequencing input comprised bulk RNA from unsorted whole blood; chain pairing was not available. Overall study results and limits: The matching step, a VDJdb search, favored anti-spike CD8 responses and missed private and CD4 specificities.

The CDR3 length is 14 residues. Germline loops: CDR1 DFQATT, CDR2 SNEGSKA (reference sequence). The V end lost 4 bases, the J end lost 0 bases, and 12 bases lay between the germline ends. Molecules of cDNA were individually given unique molecular identifiers that were attached to them. Via MiXCR, TCRdb re-called the 5' RACE reads, giving one row per CDR3 protein. The sample lists roughly 38,000 distinct CDR3 sequences, 5.5% occurring once. The sequence came from an adult who was a healthcare worker with PCR-confirmed SARS-CoV-2 infection or an uninfected control (not recorded which). Sequenced here: whole blood, sampled at baseline. The chain carries TRBV20-1 and TRBJ1-1; D gene ambiguous. The CDR3 sequence is CSATRTVMNTEAFF. DNA of the CDR3: TGCAGTGCTACAAGGACTGTCATGAACACTGAAGCTTTCTTT.